Listed here is a single TCR beta chain. The antigen remains unidentified. These data come from a study of T-cell reconstitution after alpha-beta-depleted transplantation in children. Whole-study results and caveats: T-cell numbers and diversity, one year after transplant, stemmed largely from T cells that were newly produced.

The V end was cut by 3 bases, the J end by 2 bases, with 17 bases between. The length of the CDR3 is 15 residues. Germline V CDR1 and CDR2: SQVTM, ANQGSEA. The library targeted TCRbeta and was prepared with unique molecular identifiers. TCRdb fed the PCR reads into MiXCR, producing one record per CDR3 protein. There are approximately 120,000 distinct CDR3 sequences in the sample; about 9.6% occur only once, and less than 25% lies in the top ten. This TCR derives from a girl under two years old who had a stem cell transplant for combined immunodeficiency, so the T cells may come from the graft donor. This chain links TRBV29-1 with TRBJ2-7; maybe TRBD1 (6 bases). Sequencing used PBMCs, mostly from graft donor cells, obtained 180 days after TCRalphabeta/CD19-depleted stem cell transplant. CDR3 sequence: CSVEAEDRSTYEQYF. The CDR3 DNA reads TGCAGCGTTGAGGCAGAGGACAGATCAACCTACGAGCAGTACTTC.